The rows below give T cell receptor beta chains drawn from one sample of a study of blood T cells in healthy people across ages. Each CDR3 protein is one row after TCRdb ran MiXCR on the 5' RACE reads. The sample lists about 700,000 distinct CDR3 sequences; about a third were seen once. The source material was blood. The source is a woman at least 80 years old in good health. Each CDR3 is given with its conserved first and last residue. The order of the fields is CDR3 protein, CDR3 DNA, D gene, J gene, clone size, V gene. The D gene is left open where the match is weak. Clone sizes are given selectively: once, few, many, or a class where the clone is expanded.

cdr3_aa: CASSQGTSATDTQYF
cdr3_nt: TGTGCCAGCAGCCAAGGTACTAGCGCTACAGATACGCAGTATTTT
d_call: TRBD2
j_call: TRBJ2-3
clone_size: -
v_call: TRBV4-2

cdr3_aa: CASRLDPGQETQYF
cdr3_nt: TGTGCCAGCAGGTTGGATCCGGGCCAAGAGACCCAGTACTTC
d_call: -
j_call: TRBJ2-5
clone_size: many
v_call: TRBV28

cdr3_aa: CASSLSGGAGQPQHF
cdr3_nt: TGCGCCAGCAGCCTCTCGGGGGGCGCGGGGCAGCCCCAGCATTTT
d_call: -
j_call: TRBJ1-5
clone_size: many
v_call: TRBV5-1

cdr3_aa: CASSQVGAGNEQFF
cdr3_nt: TGCGCCAGCAGCCAAGTGGGGGCGGGCAATGAGCAGTTCTTC
d_call: -
j_call: TRBJ2-1
clone_size: -
v_call: TRBV4-3

cdr3_aa: CAGSYLAGGSLNGQFF
cdr3_nt: TGTGCCGGCAGTTATCTAGCGGGGGGGTCGTTAAATGGGCAGTTCTTC
d_call: TRBD2
j_call: TRBJ2-1
clone_size: -
v_call: TRBV12-3/TRBV12-4

cdr3_aa: CASRPAGQPPPYEQYF
cdr3_nt: TGTGCCAGCAGGCCCGCGGGACAGCCGCCTCCCTACGAGCAGTACTTC
d_call: -
j_call: TRBJ2-7
clone_size: many
v_call: TRBV5-5

cdr3_aa: CASSLGLAEYNEQFF
cdr3_nt: TGTGCTAGCAGCCTGGGACTAGCGGAGTACAATGAGCAGTTCTTC
d_call: TRBD2
j_call: TRBJ2-1
clone_size: many
v_call: TRBV7-7

cdr3_aa: CASAAEGLSSGANVRTF
cdr3_nt: TGTGCCAGCGCGGCCGAGGGGCTGAGCTCTGGGGCCAACGTCCGGACTTTC
d_call: -
j_call: TRBJ2-6
clone_size: -
v_call: TRBV7-3

cdr3_aa: CSARDQTGYTF
cdr3_nt: TGCAGTGCTAGAGATCAAACCGGCTACACCTTC
d_call: -
j_call: TRBJ1-2
clone_size: -
v_call: TRBV20-1

cdr3_aa: CATSDRGDGYTF
cdr3_nt: TGTGCCACTAGCGACAGGGGGGATGGCTACACCTTC
d_call: TRBD1
j_call: TRBJ1-2
clone_size: -
v_call: TRBV24-1

cdr3_aa: CASSPNVQNYGYTF
cdr3_nt: TGTGCCAGCAGCCCTAACGTACAGAACTATGGCTACACCTTC
d_call: -
j_call: TRBJ1-2
clone_size: many
v_call: TRBV5-6

cdr3_aa: CASSPGLSPSQETQYF
cdr3_nt: TGTGCCAGCAGCCCAGGACTGTCACCGTCCCAAGAGACCCAGTACTTC
d_call: -
j_call: TRBJ2-5
clone_size: -
v_call: TRBV6-5

cdr3_aa: CASSEGTGEHNEQFF
cdr3_nt: TGCGCCAGCAGTGAGGGGACAGGGGAACACAATGAGCAGTTCTTC
d_call: TRBD1
j_call: TRBJ2-1
clone_size: many
v_call: TRBV5-1

cdr3_aa: CASSRGGTQPQHF
cdr3_nt: TGTGCCAGCAGCAGGGGGGGGACCCAGCCCCAGCATTTT
d_call: TRBD1
j_call: TRBJ1-5
clone_size: many
v_call: TRBV28

cdr3_aa: CASSFNSDRARVYGYTF
cdr3_nt: TGTGCCAGCAGCTTCAACTCGGACAGGGCGCGAGTTTATGGCTACACCTTC
d_call: TRBD1
j_call: TRBJ1-2
clone_size: -
v_call: TRBV7-3

cdr3_aa: CASSFSTGRIGDNEQFF
cdr3_nt: TGCGCCAGCAGCTTCTCGACAGGCCGGATAGGGGACAATGAGCAGTTCTTC
d_call: -
j_call: TRBJ2-1
clone_size: many
v_call: TRBV5-1

cdr3_aa: CASSPPGLAGGNEQFF
cdr3_nt: TGTGCCAGCAGCCCCCCCGGACTAGCGGGGGGCAATGAGCAGTTCTTC
d_call: TRBD2
j_call: TRBJ2-1
clone_size: once
v_call: TRBV7-2

cdr3_aa: CASSLEAGGRYEQYF
cdr3_nt: TGCGCCAGCAGCTTGGAGGCAGGGGGCAGGTACGAGCAGTACTTC
d_call: TRBD1
j_call: TRBJ2-7
clone_size: many
v_call: TRBV5-1

cdr3_aa: CASSLSGANTEAFF
cdr3_nt: TGTGCCAGCAGCTTATCAGGAGCGAACACTGAAGCTTTCTTT
d_call: -
j_call: TRBJ1-1
clone_size: many
v_call: TRBV7-9

cdr3_aa: CASSQSGTSYEQYF
cdr3_nt: TGTGCCAGCAGCCAATCCGGGACCTCCTACGAGCAGTACTTC
d_call: -
j_call: TRBJ2-7
clone_size: many
v_call: TRBV3-1

cdr3_aa: CASSPKSGTGNNEQYF
cdr3_nt: TGTGCCAGCTCACCCAAAAGCGGGACAGGGAACAATGAGCAGTACTTC
d_call: TRBD1
j_call: TRBJ2-5
clone_size: few
v_call: TRBV18

cdr3_aa: CASSVVPGGGQETQYF
cdr3_nt: TGTGCCAGCAGCGTAGTCCCAGGAGGGGGGCAAGAGACCCAGTACTTC
d_call: -
j_call: TRBJ2-5
clone_size: many
v_call: TRBV9

cdr3_aa: CASSFGGSSGANVLTF
cdr3_nt: TGTGCCAGCAGCTTCGGGGGTAGCTCTGGGGCCAACGTCCTGACTTTC
d_call: -
j_call: TRBJ2-6
clone_size: many
v_call: TRBV7-2

cdr3_aa: CASGSSPGQRNTGELFF
cdr3_nt: TGTGCCAGCGGTTCCAGCCCGGGACAGAGGAACACCGGGGAGCTGTTTTTT
d_call: TRBD1
j_call: TRBJ2-2
clone_size: -
v_call: TRBV7-2

cdr3_aa: CASSTHAGTKKTGELFF
cdr3_nt: TGTGCCAGCAGCACCCACGCCGGGACAAAGAAGACCGGGGAGCTGTTTTTT
d_call: -
j_call: TRBJ2-2
clone_size: -
v_call: TRBV9

cdr3_aa: CAWSKAGNTGELFF
cdr3_nt: TGTGCCTGGAGTAAGGCAGGGAACACCGGGGAGCTGTTTTTT
d_call: -
j_call: TRBJ2-2
clone_size: -
v_call: TRBV30

cdr3_aa: CASSLVGQGGGYTF
cdr3_nt: TGTGCCAGCAGCTTAGTTGGGCAGGGAGGCGGCTACACCTTC
d_call: -
j_call: TRBJ1-2
clone_size: -
v_call: TRBV7-2